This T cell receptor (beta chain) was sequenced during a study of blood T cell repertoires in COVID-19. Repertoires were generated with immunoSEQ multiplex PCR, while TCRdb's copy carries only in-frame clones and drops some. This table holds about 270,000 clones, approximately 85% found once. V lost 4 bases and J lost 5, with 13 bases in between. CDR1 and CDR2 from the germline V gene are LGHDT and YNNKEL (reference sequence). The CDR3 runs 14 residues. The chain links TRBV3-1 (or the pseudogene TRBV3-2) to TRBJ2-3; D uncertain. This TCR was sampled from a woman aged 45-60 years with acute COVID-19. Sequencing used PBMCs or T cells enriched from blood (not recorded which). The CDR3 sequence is CASSLRSSGDTQYF. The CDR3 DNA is TGTGCCAGCAGCCTTCGGTCCTCCGGAGATACGCAGTATTTT.